A selection of T cell receptor beta chains follows, all from one sample in a study of blood T cell repertoires in COVID-19. Only in-frame clones appear in the TCRdb table, and some are missing; sequencing was by immunoSEQ multiplex PCR. This repertoire shows 150,000 to 200,000 clones, roughly 85% found once; its top ten account for roughly 10%. The material sequenced was PBMCs or T cells enriched from blood (not recorded which). The receptors shown here come from a woman aged 18-29 years who had recovered from COVID-19. Each CDR3 is given with its conserved first and last residue. The D gene is left open where the match is weak. Rows give clone size only sometimes, using once, few, many, or a class for an expanded clone.

j_call clone_size cdr3_length v_call d_call cdr3_aa cdr3_nt
TRBJ2-7 . 15 TRBV27 . CASSLSIGDISEQYF TGTGCCAGCAGTTTATCGATTGGGGACATTTCCGAGCAGTACTTC
TRBJ2-1 . 22 TRBV14 . CASSQRDRGLAGGVGSYNEQFF TGTGCCAGCAGCCAGCGGGACAGGGGGCTAGCGGGAGGGGTTGGATCCTACAATGAGCAGTTCTTC
TRBJ1-6 once 15 TRBV18 TRBD1 CASRPDRGDNSPLHF TGTGCCAGTCGGCCGGACAGGGGTGACAATTCACCCCTCCACTTT
TRBJ2-1 . 16 TRBV29-1 TRBD1 CSVVGTSGGAYNEQFF TGCAGCGTTGTGGGGACCTCAGGGGGAGCCTACAATGAGCAGTTCTTC
TRBJ1-3 . 16 TRBV27 . CASSSRGLGAGNTIYF TGTGCCAGCAGTTCGCGGGGGTTGGGGGCTGGAAACACCATATATTTT
TRBJ2-1 . 14 TRBV5-4 TRBD2 CASSSGGSYNEQFF TGTGCCAGCAGCTCCGGGGGGTCCTACAATGAGCAGTTCTTC
TRBJ1-4 . 13 TRBV6-2/TRBV6-3 . CASSASGDEKLFF TGTGCCAGCAGTGCTTCAGGGGATGAAAAACTGTTTTTT
TRBJ1-1 . 16 TRBV3-1/TRBV3-2 . CASSQIREIPNTEAFF TGTGCCAGCAGCCAGATAAGGGAGATCCCGAACACTGAAGCTTTCTTT
TRBJ2-5 . 15 TRBV7-6 . CASSLVGSGQETQYF TGTGCCAGCAGCTTAGTGGGCTCAGGGCAAGAGACCCAGTACTTC
TRBJ2-1 . 13 TRBV5-5 TRBD2 CASSSRGDNEQFF TGTGCCAGCAGCTCTCGGGGGGACAATGAGCAGTTCTTC
TRBJ2-6 . 16 TRBV2 . CASSEDAGSGANVLTF TGTGCCAGCAGTGAAGATGCGGGCTCTGGGGCCAACGTCCTGACTTTC
TRBJ2-7 . 13 TRBV5-4 . CASSLEAGYEQYF TGTGCCAGCAGCTTGGAGGCAGGCTACGAGCAGTACTTC
TRBJ1-1 once 12 TRBV30 . CAWMGLSGEAFF TGTGCCTGGATGGGCCTCTCTGGTGAAGCTTTCTTT
TRBJ1-1 . 14 TRBV6-1 . CASSEAGRGTEAFF TGTGCCAGCAGTGAAGCGGGCAGGGGCACTGAAGCTTTCTTT
TRBJ2-6 . 16 TRBV10-2 . CASGAGRDSGANVLTF TGCGCCAGCGGCGCCGGACGGGACTCTGGGGCCAACGTCCTGACTTTC
TRBJ2-7 few 19 TRBV12-2 . CASRLLEVHPREGLIEQYF TGTGCAAGTCGCTTGCTGGAAGTTCACCCGCGGGAGGGCCTTATCGAGCAGTACTTC
TRBJ2-5 . 14 TRBV2 . CASKDRAGGETQYF TGTGCCAGCAAAGACAGGGCGGGGGGAGAGACCCAGTACTTC
TRBJ2-1 . 14 TRBV28 TRBD1 CASMRDRVYNEQFF TGTGCCAGCATGAGGGACAGGGTCTACAATGAGCAGTTCTTC
TRBJ1-1 . 15 TRBV18 . CASSPGGGVNTEAFF TGTGCCAGCTCACCCGGCGGGGGGGTCAACACTGAAGCTTTCTTT
TRBJ2-7 once 14 TRBV27 . CASSLSSGPYEQYF TGTGCCAGCAGTTTGAGTAGCGGCCCCTACGAGCAGTACTTC
TRBJ1-3 few 17 TRBV5-4 TRBD1 CASSPSGTGGLGNTIYF TGTGCCAGCAGCCCTTCCGGGACAGGGGGCCTTGGAAACACCATATATTTT
TRBJ1-6 . 16 TRBV5-4 . CASSLVGWSHNSPLHF TGTGCCAGCAGCTTGGTTGGCTGGAGCCATAATTCACCCCTCCACTTT
TRBJ2-2 . 16 TRBV3-1/TRBV3-2 TRBD2 CASSSSAGVQTGELFF TGTGCCAGCAGCTCTTCCGCGGGAGTTCAAACCGGGGAGCTGTTTTTT
TRBJ2-7 . 13 TRBV24-1 TRBD2 CATGEREINEQYF TGTGCCACCGGGGAGCGGGAGATCAACGAGCAGTACTTC
TRBJ1-1 . 10 TRBV20-1 . CAEGRIEAFF TGCGCGGAGGGGAGAATTGAAGCTTTCTTT
TRBJ2-7 . 16 TRBV28 . CASSFRGGWPTYEQYF TGTGCCAGCAGTTTTCGCGGCGGGTGGCCTACCTACGAGCAGTACTTC
TRBJ1-3 . 16 TRBV5-6 . CASSLSSGGSGNTIYF TGTGCCAGCAGCTTGTCCTCGGGGGGATCTGGAAACACCATATATTTT
TRBJ2-1 . 12 TRBV7-2 . CASSFTGEEQFF TGTGCCAGCAGCTTCACCGGGGAGGAGCAGTTCTTC
TRBJ1-5 . 15 TRBV6-5 TRBD1 CASSPDRASNQPQHF TGTGCCAGCAGTCCGGACAGGGCGAGCAATCAGCCCCAGCATTTT